These 8 T cell receptor beta chains were sequenced from one sample in a study of regulatory T cells in long-lasting Graves disease. Time point reported: newly diagnosed GD, antithyroid drugs for less than 3 months. With RNA extracted from PBMCs as input, the TCR library was made. Building of the TCR beta libraries involved iRepertoire HTBI primers and Arm-PCR of CDR3 regions. Each CDR3 protein is one row after TCRdb ran MiXCR on the multiplex PCR reads. The sample has 350,000 to 500,000 distinct CDR3 sequences, approximately 16% seen once. These data were also filed under a second study, of T cells in Graves' hyperthyroidism and ophthalmopathy.

The material was peripheral blood mononuclear cells (PBMCs), obtained at new diagnosis, from a patient treated with antithyroid drugs. Every receptor here comes from a woman in her twenties or thirties with Graves disease.

This clonotype has at least ten counts. CDR3 sequence reads: CASSFGQAQFF. CDR3 sequence (DNA): TGTGCCAGCAGTTTCGGACAGGCGCAGTTCTTC. This chain joins TRBV12-3 or TRBV12-4 and TRBJ2-1, with 7 nucleotides matching TRBD1. The CDR3 is 11 amino acids. V dropped 3 bases and J dropped 12; count of bases not matched to a gene: 2.

The chain combines TRBV9 with TRBJ2-5, with 9 bases identical to TRBD2. V was pared by 4 bases and J by 3 bases, with 4 bases of the junction left unmatched. CDR3 length: 14 amino acids. Per the germline V gene, CDR1 is SGDLS and CDR2 is YYNGEE. The CDR3 sequence is CASSLSSGKETQYF. Written as DNA, the CDR3 is TGTGCCAGCAGCCTTTCTAGCGGGAAAGAGACCCAGTACTTC. The full variable domain, completed using reference TRBV9 and TRBJ2-5, is DSGVTQTPKHLITATGQRVTLRCSPRSGDLSVYWYQQSLDQGLQFLIQYYNGEERAKGNILERFSAQQFPDLHSELNLSSLELGDSALYFCASSLSSGKETQYFGPGTRLLVL.

This clonotype was found many times. CDR3 DNA sequence: TGCGCCAGCAAAGAAGGTTGGGGTCCCCCCACAGATACGCAGTATTTT. Its translation is CASKEGWGPPTDTQYF. This chain uses TRBV5-1 with TRBJ2-3; D is ambiguous. The V gene lost 6 bases and the J gene lost 2 bases, with 19 bases spanning the gap. This CDR3 is built from 16 residues. The germline gives CDR1 SGHRS, CDR2 YFSETQ. Together with reference TRBV5-1 and TRBJ2-3, the CDR3 gives the full variable domain: KAGVTQTPRYLIKTRGQQVTLSCSPISGHRSVSWYQQTPGQGLQFLFEYFSETQRNKGNFPGRFSGRQFSNSRSEMNVSTLELGDSALYLCASKEGWGPPTDTQYFGPGTRLTVL.

This clonotype was found a few times. This chain joins TRBV24-1 and TRBJ2-1; 13 bases are shared with TRBD2. V was pared by 2 bases and J by 0 bases, with 6 bases of the junction left unmatched. Germline V gene sequence: CDR1 KGHDR, CDR2 SFDVKD. The CDR3 has 19 residues. CDR3 DNA sequence: TGTGCCACCAGTGATTCCCCGGGACTAGCGGGGAGCTCCTACAATGAGCAGTTCTTC. Its translation is CATSDSPGLAGSSYNEQFF.

A few counts support this clonotype. The V call is TRBV5-6, the J call TRBJ2-1; D is unresolved. V dropped 2 bases and J dropped 4 bases, with 13 bases sitting between them. CDR3 length: 15 residues. Germline V CDR1 and CDR2: SGHDT, YYEEEE. The CDR3 nucleotides are TGTGCCAGCAGCTTCGCTGTTAGGCCATACAATGAGCAGTTCTTC. This encodes CASSFAVRPYNEQFF.

At least ten counts were recorded for this clonotype. The chain employs TRBV20-1 and TRBJ2-3; 8 nucleotides agree with TRBD1. Germline V gene data show CDR1 as DFQATT and CDR2 as SNEGSKA (reference sequence). This CDR3 comprises 14 residues. V gave up 3 bases and J gave up 6 bases; unmatched junction bases: 8. CDR3 sequence reads: CSARVGTGADTQYF. The CDR3 bases are TGCAGTGCTAGGGTCGGGACAGGTGCGGATACGCAGTATTTT.

Notes on this clonotype: A much more abundant neighbour one base away suggests this may be a read error. The chain has TRBV5-1 and TRBJ2-7; D uncertain. Germline CDR1 and CDR2: SGHRS and YFSETQ. The CDR3 is 12 amino acids. The CDR3 reads CASSLLGTERYF. CDR3 coding DNA: TGCGCCAGCAGCTTATTAGGAACCGAGCGGTACTTC.

This clonotype was seen a few times. The rearrangement uses TRBV20-1 and TRBJ1-4; D possibly corresponds to TRBD1 (6 bases). Germline V gene data show CDR1 as DFQATT and CDR2 as SNEGSKA (reference sequence). The CDR3 sequence is 14 residues long. CDR3 residues: CRYRVQGGGEKLFF. The CDR3 bases are TGCAGATACAGGGTACAGGGAGGGGGAGAAAAACTGTTTTTT.